The 20 T cell receptor beta chains below come from one sample, sequenced in a study of response to subunit inactivated influenza vaccine. TCRdb called the RT-PCR reads again in MiXCR, with one record for every CDR3 protein. The table has more than 700,000 distinct CDR3 sequences, 21% seen once. The sample was PBMCs from blood, taken around 5 days after vaccination. The receptors were sampled from a man aged 50 to 59 who received an inactivated influenza vaccine.

The chain links TRBV7-9 to TRBJ2-1; no firm D call. Germline V CDR1 and CDR2: SEHNR, FQNEAQ (reference sequence). CDR3 length: 15 residues. The germline V and J ends were trimmed by 3 bases and 0 bases, with 9 bases remaining between them. CDR3 loop: CASSFKESSYNEQFF. The CDR3 coding sequence is TGTGCCAGCAGCTTTAAGGAGTCCTCCTACAATGAGCAGTTCTTC.

This clonotype has a handful of counts. The rearrangement joins TRBV7-2 to TRBJ2-7; a possible D gene is TRBD2 (6 bases). Trimming removed 0 bases from V and 0 bases from J, with 12 bases in between. Germline values: CDR1 SGHTA, CDR2 FQGNSA. The length of the CDR3 is 16 residues. The CDR3, as DNA: TGTGCCAGCAGCTTAGCGTCAGGACTAAACTCCTACGAGCAGTACTTC. It yields the protein CASSLASGLNSYEQYF.

The V call is TRBV6-5, the J call TRBJ2-7; TRBD1 might be the D (6 bases). V lost 2 bases and J lost 1, with 12 bases in between. Germline-derived CDR1 and CDR2 are MNHEY and SVGAGI. CDR3 length: 15 amino acids. CDR3 sequence: CASSYEDSPSYEQYF. The CDR3 nucleotides read TGTGCCAGCAGTTACGAGGACAGCCCTTCCTACGAGCAGTACTTC.

This clonotype has more than one count but fewer than ten. The V gene is TRBV28, the J gene TRBJ1-5, with D uncertain. Germline V gives CDR1 MDHEN, CDR2 SYDVKM. V lost 1 base, J lost 5 bases, and 18 bases lay in between. This CDR3 is 17 amino acids long. Here the CDR3 reads CASSLFLTPGVDQPQHF. In DNA, the CDR3 is TGTGCCAGCAGTTTATTTCTAACGCCCGGGGTGGATCAGCCCCAGCATTTT.

This clonotype was found a few times. The chain is built from TRBV5-1 and TRBJ2-2; perhaps TRBD1 as D (5 bases). From germline, CDR1 is SGHRS and CDR2 YFSETQ. This CDR3 is built from 16 residues. Between the trimmed V and J ends, which lost 4 bases and 0 bases, there was a span of 13 bases. In DNA, the CDR3 is TGCGCCAGCAGCCTAGACAGTTACGCGAACACCGGGGAGCTGTTTTTT. Encoded protein: CASSLDSYANTGELFF.

This clonotype turned up a few times. This chain links TRBV4-3 with TRBJ2-5; no definite D call. V was clipped by 1 base and J by 5 bases, with 11 bases between them. Germline loops: CDR1 LGHNA, CDR2 YSLEER. The CDR3 is 14 amino acids. The CDR3 DNA sequence: TGCGCCAGCAGCCAAGTCTCGAGTAGCGAGACCCAGTACTTC. It translates to CASSQVSSSETQYF.

The chain has TRBV28 and TRBJ2-1, with D hard to call. This CDR3 is 11 amino acids long. CDR1 is MDHEN and CDR2 is SYDVKM in the germline V gene. Trimming took off 2 bases at V and 14 bases at J, with 10 bases between the two ends. DNA of the CDR3: TGTGCCAGCAGTTTAGGGCTAGAGGAGTTCTTC. Translating it yields CASSLGLEEFF. Based on the CDR3 plus reference TRBV28 and TRBJ2-1, the full variable domain is DVKVTQSSRYLVKRTGEKVFLECVQDMDHENMFWYRQDPGLGLRLIYFSYDVKMKEKGDIPEGYSVSREKKERFSLILESASTNQTSMYLCASSLGLEEFFGPGTRLTVL.

In DNA, the CDR3 is TGTGCCAGCAGTTTATCCCCGTTGGGATTCGGAGAGGAGCAGTTCTTC. Its protein is CASSLSPLGFGEEQFF. V usage is TRBV28 and J usage is TRBJ2-1; no firm D call. This CDR3 has 16 amino acids. Germline V CDR1 and CDR2: MDHEN, SYDVKM. Trimming pared 1 base from V and 10 bases from J, leaving 20 bases between. The entire variable domain, with the rest obtained from reference TRBV28 and TRBJ2-1, is as follows: DVKVTQSSRYLVKRTGEKVFLECVQDMDHENMFWYRQDPGLGLRLIYFSYDVKMKEKGDIPEGYSVSREKKERFSLILESASTNQTSMYLCASSLSPLGFGEEQFFGPGTRLTVL.

This clonotype appeared a few times. V usage is TRBV11-2 and J usage is TRBJ2-1, with TRBD2 identical over 8 bases. The length of the CDR3 is 15 residues. Losses at the gene ends were 0 bases for V and 5 bases for J; bases not matched to a gene: 3. Germline CDR1 and CDR2: SGHAT and FQNNGV. The CDR3 sequence: CASSLETSVHNEQFF. In DNA form, the CDR3 reads TGTGCCAGCAGCTTAGAGACTAGCGTCCACAATGAGCAGTTCTTC. Full variable domain (rest looked up from reference TRBV11-2 and TRBJ2-1): EAGVAQSPRYKIIEKRQSVAFWCNPISGHATLYWYQQILGQGPKLLIQFQNNGVVDDSQLPKDRFSAERLKGVDSTLKIQPAKLEDSAVYLCASSLETSVHNEQFFGPGTRLTVL.

This clonotype has more than one count but fewer than ten. The CDR3 reads CSVATWGSNFQRNTEAFF. The CDR3 DNA sequence: TGCAGCGTTGCTACGTGGGGCAGCAACTTCCAACGGAACACTGAAGCTTTCTTT. The V call is TRBV29-1, the J call TRBJ1-1; tentative D call: TRBD1 (5 bases). Germline assignment: CDR1 SQVTM and CDR2 ANQGSEA. Trimming pared 4 bases from V and 1 base from J, leaving 25 bases between. The CDR3 runs 18 residues.

This rearrangement joins TRBV12-3 or TRBV12-4 to TRBJ2-3; the D is unclear. The CDR3 covers 15 residues. V gave up 3 bases and J gave up 2 bases, with 12 bases separating them. In DNA form, the CDR3 reads TGTGCCAGCAGTTTCGATGTGGTTTCCACAGATACGCAGTATTTT. This codes for CASSFDVVSTDTQYF.

The chain combines TRBV20-1 with TRBJ2-1, with D possibly matching TRBD1 (6 bases). V gave up 3 bases and J gave up 2 bases, with 14 bases separating them. The CDR3 has 15 residues. CDR1 DFQATT and CDR2 SNEGSKA come from the germline V gene (reference sequence). CDR3 sequence (DNA): TGCAGTGCTAGTCAGGCCAGGGGTACCTACAATGAGCAGTTCTTC. Its protein is CSASQARGTYNEQFF.

This clonotype came up a few times. CDR3 DNA: TGCAGTGCTGAGGGCCTAACTAGCGGGGGGGCCGGGTACAATGAGCAGTTCTTC. Translation gives CSAEGLTSGGAGYNEQFF. The chain couples TRBV20-1 to TRBJ2-1; 13 bases line up with TRBD2. CDR1 DFQATT and CDR2 SNEGSKA come from the germline V gene (reference sequence). The V gene end was trimmed by 5 bases and the J gene end by 4 bases; junction bases not matched to a gene: 14. The CDR3 loop spans 18 amino acids.

This clonotype was recorded once. The CDR3 region has the DNA TGTGCCAGCAGCTCACAGGTGAAGAACACTGAAGCTTTCTTT. Its protein is CASSSQVKNTEAFF. V and J are TRBV7-2 and TRBJ1-1, with D perhaps matching TRBD1 (5 bases). CDR1 and CDR2 from the germline V gene are SGHTA and FQGNSA. The CDR3 loop spans 14 amino acids. Trimming pared 4 bases from V and 1 base from J, leaving 10 bases between. Supplemented by reference TRBV7-2 and TRBJ1-1, the full variable domain reads GAGVSQSPSNKVTEKGKDVELRCDPISGHTALYWYRQSLGQGLEFLIYFQGNSAPDKSGLPSDRFSAERTGGSVSTLTIQRTQQEDSAVYLCASSSQVKNTEAFFGQGTRLTVV.

The gene calls are TRBV20-1 and TRBJ1-6; D gene uncertain. Trimming shortened V by 2 bases and J by 7 bases, and 15 bases separated the two germline ends. The CDR3 runs 15 residues. CDR1 is DFQATT, CDR2 SNEGSKA, per germline (reference sequence). The CDR3 DNA sequence: TGCAGTGCTAGAATAGACGGGTTTTCCAATTCACCCCTCCACTTT. It codes for CSARIDGFSNSPLHF.

V and J are TRBV7-2 and TRBJ1-1, with 7 bases matching TRBD1. CDR1 is SGHTA, CDR2 FQGNSA, per germline. CDR3 length: 14 residues. J gave up 3 bases and V 5 bases, and 6 bases lay outside the gene matches. The CDR3 coding sequence is TGTGCCAGCAGCACACAGGGGTGGGACACTGAAGCTTTCTTT. This encodes CASSTQGWDTEAFF.

This clonotype was seen only a few times. The chain employs TRBV20-1 and TRBJ2-5; D gene uncertain. Germline-derived CDR1 and CDR2 are DFQATT and SNEGSKA (reference sequence). CDR3 length equals 13 residues. V lost 6 bases to trimming and J lost 4 bases, with 15 bases between them. Written as DNA, the CDR3 is TGCAGTGCGCCGGTGAGTGGCGGAGAGACCCAGTACTTC. It encodes CSAPVSGGETQYF.

This clonotype has a handful of counts. The chain uses TRBV2 and TRBJ2-1, with 9 bases identical to TRBD1. Germline CDR1 SNHLY, CDR2 FYNNEI. J gave up 6 bases and V 5 bases, and 11 bases lay outside the gene matches. The CDR3 covers 16 residues. The CDR3 protein is CASSNHWDRVGNEQFF. CDR3 sequence (DNA): TGTGCCAGCAGTAATCATTGGGACAGGGTGGGCAATGAGCAGTTCTTC.

The rearrangement links TRBV20-1 to TRBJ1-1; D uncertain. Deletions cut 3 bases from V and 5 bases from J, with 13 bases between. Per the germline V gene, CDR1 is DFQATT and CDR2 is SNEGSKA (reference sequence). The CDR3 is 13 amino acids. CDR3 sequence reads: CSASGVLGTEAFF. Written as DNA, the CDR3 is TGCAGTGCTAGTGGGGTATTGGGTACTGAAGCTTTCTTT.

This clonotype turned up a few times. The V and J genes are TRBV12-3 or TRBV12-4 and TRBJ2-3, with 8 bases matching TRBD1. V was pared by 5 bases and J by 10 bases, with 11 bases of the junction left unmatched. This CDR3 is 14 amino acids long. CDR3 in amino acids: CASSPSRGQTSQYF. CDR3 coding DNA: TGTGCCAGCAGTCCCTCCAGGGGGCAAACGTCGCAGTATTTT.